The sequence of this T cell receptor (beta chain) was determined in a study of siplizumab effects on memory and regulatory T cells. Clones were read by immunoSEQ multiplex PCR, and TCRdb kept only the in-frame ones, dropping some. The data show around 100,000 clones, about 94% seen once. Germline loops: CDR1 SGHNT, CDR2 YYREEE (reference sequence). The V and J ends lost 2 bases and 4 bases respectively, with 14 bases between them. The CDR3 sequence is 15 residues long. This chain uses TRBV5-4 with TRBJ2-3; tentative D call: TRBD1 (6 bases). The sequencing input was non-Treg CD4+ T cells sorted from blood. The clonotype comes from a human donor in good health. CDR3 region: CASSLTQGPSDTQYF. Written as DNA, the CDR3 is TGTGCCAGCAGCTTAACACAGGGACCCTCAGATACGCAGTATTTT.